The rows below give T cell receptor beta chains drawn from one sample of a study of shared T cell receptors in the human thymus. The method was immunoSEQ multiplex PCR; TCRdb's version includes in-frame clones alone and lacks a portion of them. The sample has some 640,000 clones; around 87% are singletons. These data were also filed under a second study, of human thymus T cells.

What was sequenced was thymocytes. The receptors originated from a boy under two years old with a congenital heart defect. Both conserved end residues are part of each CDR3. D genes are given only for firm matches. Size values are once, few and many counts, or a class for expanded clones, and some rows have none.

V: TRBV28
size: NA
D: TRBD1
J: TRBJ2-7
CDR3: CASSARAGQGAEQYF
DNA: TGTGCCAGCAGTGCCCGCGCAGGACAGGGGGCCGAGCAGTACTTC

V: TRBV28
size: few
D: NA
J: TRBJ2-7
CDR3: CASSLTGVAYEQYF
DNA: TGTGCCAGCAGTCTCACGGGGGTCGCCTACGAGCAGTACTTC

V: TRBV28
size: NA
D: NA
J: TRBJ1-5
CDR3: CASSLWGGWHQSKQPQHF
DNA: TGTGCCAGCAGTTTATGGGGGGGATGGCACCAATCAAAACAGCCCCAGCATTTT

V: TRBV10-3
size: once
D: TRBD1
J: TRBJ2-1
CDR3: CAIKLGQGVNEQFF
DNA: TGTGCCATCAAGTTGGGACAGGGGGTAAATGAGCAGTTCTTC

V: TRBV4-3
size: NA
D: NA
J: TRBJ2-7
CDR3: CASSQRHRSSYEQYF
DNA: TGCGCCAGCAGCCAGAGACACAGGAGCTCCTACGAGCAGTACTTC

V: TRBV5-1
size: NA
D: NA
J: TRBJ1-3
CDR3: CASSLRAGRVAGNTIYF
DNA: TGCGCCAGCAGCTTGAGGGCAGGGAGGGTAGCTGGAAACACCATATATTTT

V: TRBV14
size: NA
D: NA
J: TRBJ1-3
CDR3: CASSQDDRITFSGNTIYF
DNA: TGTGCCAGCAGCCAAGACGACAGAATCACTTTCTCTGGAAACACCATATATTTT

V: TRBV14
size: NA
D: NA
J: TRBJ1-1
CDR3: CASSQGKDRDLGGEAFF
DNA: TGTGCCAGCAGCCAAGGGAAAGACCGGGACCTGGGGGGTGAAGCTTTCTTT

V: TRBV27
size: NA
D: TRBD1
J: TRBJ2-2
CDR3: CAINPGQGNTGELFF
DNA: TGTGCCATCAACCCGGGACAGGGAAACACCGGGGAGCTGTTTTTT

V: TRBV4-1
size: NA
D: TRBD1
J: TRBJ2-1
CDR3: CASSQGDSEQFF
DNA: TGCGCCAGCAGCCAGGGGGACAGCGAGCAGTTCTTC

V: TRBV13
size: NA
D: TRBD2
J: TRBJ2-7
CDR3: CASSGLHSGRHEQYF
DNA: TGTGCCAGCAGCGGCCTTCATAGCGGGAGACACGAGCAGTACTTC

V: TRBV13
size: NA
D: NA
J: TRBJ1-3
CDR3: CASSLGQMDSGNTIYF
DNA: TGTGCCAGCAGCTTAGGACAGATGGACTCTGGAAACACCATATATTTT

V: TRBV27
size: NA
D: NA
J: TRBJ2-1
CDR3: CASSSTSRSFEYNEQFF
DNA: TGTGCCAGCAGTTCAACATCTAGGTCTTTTGAGTACAATGAGCAGTTCTTC

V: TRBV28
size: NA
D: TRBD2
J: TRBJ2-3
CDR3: CASGSGGAGDTQYF
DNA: TGTGCCAGCGGGAGCGGGGGGGCAGGAGATACGCAGTATTTT

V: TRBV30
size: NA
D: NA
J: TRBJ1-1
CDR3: CAWILQGVPEAFF
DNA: TGTGCCTGGATCCTACAGGGAGTCCCTGAAGCTTTCTTT

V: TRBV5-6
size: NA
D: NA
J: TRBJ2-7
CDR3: CASTTPPGRFQNEQYF
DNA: TGTGCCAGCACCACCCCACCGGGGAGGTTTCAAAACGAGCAGTACTTC

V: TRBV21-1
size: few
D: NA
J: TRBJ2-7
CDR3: CASSKDEGAAYEQYF
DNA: TGTGCCAGCAGCAAAGATGAGGGGGCCGCCTACGAGCAGTACTTC

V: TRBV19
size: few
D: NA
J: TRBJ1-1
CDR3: CASMDKNTEAFF
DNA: TGTGCCAGCATGGACAAGAACACTGAAGCTTTCTTT

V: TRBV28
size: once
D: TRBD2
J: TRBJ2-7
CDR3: CASSSRLAGVEQYF
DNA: TGTGCCAGCAGTTCGAGACTAGCGGGAGTGGAGCAGTACTTC

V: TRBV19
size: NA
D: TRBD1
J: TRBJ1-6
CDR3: CASRSTGQGNSPLHF
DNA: TGTGCCAGTAGAAGCACGGGACAGGGGAATTCACCCCTCCACTTT

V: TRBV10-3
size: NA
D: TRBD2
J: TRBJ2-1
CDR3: CAIRPGLAGAEEQFF
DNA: TGTGCCATCCGACCGGGACTAGCGGGAGCGGAGGAGCAGTTCTTC

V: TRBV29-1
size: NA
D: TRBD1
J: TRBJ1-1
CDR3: CSVEDTRDRGLNTEAFF
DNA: TGCAGCGTTGAAGATACCCGGGACAGGGGTTTGAACACTGAAGCTTTCTTT

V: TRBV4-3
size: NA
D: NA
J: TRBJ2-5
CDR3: CASSQDRGQTQYF
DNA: TGCGCCAGCAGCCAAGATCGTGGGCAGACCCAGTACTTC

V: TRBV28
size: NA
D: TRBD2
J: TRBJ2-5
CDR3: CASSFCLAGLETQYF
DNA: TGTGCCAGCAGTTTTTGCCTAGCGGGGTTAGAGACCCAGTACTTC

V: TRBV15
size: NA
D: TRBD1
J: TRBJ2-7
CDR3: CATSRDRGLYEQYF
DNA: TGTGCCACCAGCAGGGACAGGGGGCTGTACGAGCAGTACTTC

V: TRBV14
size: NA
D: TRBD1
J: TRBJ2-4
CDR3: CASSQDPTTGVPTKNIQYF
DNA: TGTGCCAGCAGCCAAGATCCGACGACAGGGGTCCCGACCAAAAACATTCAGTACTTC

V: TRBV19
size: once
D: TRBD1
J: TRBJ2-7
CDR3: CASSCGDRAYEQYF
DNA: TGTGCCAGTAGTTGTGGGGACAGGGCCTACGAGCAGTACTTC

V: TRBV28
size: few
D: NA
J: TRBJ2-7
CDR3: CASSPPRKSSYEQYF
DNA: TGTGCCAGCAGTCCCCCCCGCAAGAGCTCCTACGAGCAGTACTTC

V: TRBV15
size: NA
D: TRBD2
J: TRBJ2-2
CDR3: CATSRVAGGPTGELFF
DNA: TGTGCCACCAGCAGAGTAGCGGGAGGGCCAACCGGGGAGCTGTTTTTT

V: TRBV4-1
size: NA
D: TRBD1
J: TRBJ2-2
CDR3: CASSPRDRGLSGELFF
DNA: TGCGCCAGCAGCCCTAGGGACAGGGGGCTTTCCGGGGAGCTGTTTTTT

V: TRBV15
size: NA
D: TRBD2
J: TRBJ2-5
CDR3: CATSGGRSPSPKETQYF
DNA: TGTGCCACCAGCGGCGGGAGGTCACCCTCACCCAAAGAGACCCAGTACTTC

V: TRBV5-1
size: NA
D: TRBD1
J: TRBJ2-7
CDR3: CASSKTPGQGNYEQYF
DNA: TGCGCCAGCAGCAAGACGCCGGGACAGGGCAACTACGAGCAGTACTTC

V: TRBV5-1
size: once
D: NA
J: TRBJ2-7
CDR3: CASSLAGWGHEQYF
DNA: TGCGCCAGCAGCTTGGCTGGGTGGGGCCACGAGCAGTACTTC

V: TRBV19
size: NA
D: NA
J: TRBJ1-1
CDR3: CASSTIANTEAFF
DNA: TGTGCCAGTAGTACAATAGCAAACACTGAAGCTTTCTTT

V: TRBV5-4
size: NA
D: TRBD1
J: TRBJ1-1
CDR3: CASSALPGQGGPEAFF
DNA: TGTGCCAGCAGCGCGTTACCGGGACAGGGGGGACCCGAAGCTTTCTTT

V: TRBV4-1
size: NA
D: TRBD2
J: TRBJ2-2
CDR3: CASTRGGTSPQNTGELFF
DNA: TGCGCCAGCACTCGAGGGGGGACTAGCCCTCAGAACACCGGGGAGCTGTTTTTT

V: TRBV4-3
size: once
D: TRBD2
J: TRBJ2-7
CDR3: CASSQGAYSGMPRTGGYEQYF
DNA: TGCGCCAGCAGCCAAGGAGCCTATAGCGGGATGCCCCGAACCGGTGGCTACGAGCAGTACTTC

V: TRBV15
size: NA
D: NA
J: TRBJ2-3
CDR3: CATSRRHFTDTQYF
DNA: TGTGCCACCAGCAGACGTCACTTCACAGATACGCAGTATTTT

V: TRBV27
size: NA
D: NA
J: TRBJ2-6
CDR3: CASRLHSGANVLTF
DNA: TGTGCCAGCAGGTTACATTCTGGGGCCAACGTCCTGACTTTC

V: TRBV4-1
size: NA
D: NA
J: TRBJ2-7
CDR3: CASSQAYRVLDEQYF
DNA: TGCGCCAGCAGCCAAGCGTACCGGGTATTGGACGAGCAGTACTTC

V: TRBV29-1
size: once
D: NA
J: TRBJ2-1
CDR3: CSVAPTGNEQFF
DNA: TGCAGCGTTGCCCCAACAGGGAATGAGCAGTTCTTC

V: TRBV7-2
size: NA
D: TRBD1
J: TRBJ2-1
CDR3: CASSYPRDRRNNEQFF
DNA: TGTGCCAGCAGCTACCCCCGGGACAGAAGAAACAATGAGCAGTTCTTC

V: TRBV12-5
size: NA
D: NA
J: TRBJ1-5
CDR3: CASGLYQEIKPQHF
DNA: TGTGCTAGTGGTTTGTACCAGGAAATCAAGCCCCAGCATTTT